This TCR beta chain was observed in a study of cytomegalovirus exposure and HLA in healthy donors. Findings of the study overall: CMV antigen specificity was confirmed in vitro for three CMV-associated chains. More clonal expansion characterized HLA-associated TCR beta chains than equally common others in a later analysis. Donors belonging to an Asian-associated ancestry cluster reportedly showed fewer N-insertions in productive TCRs than the 666-donor mean, according to what a later analysis found. Earlier results showed most TCR beta V segments being productive about 87% or about 30% of the time.

The PCR was carried out with 60 Vbeta primers and 13 Jbeta primers. The method was immunoSEQ multiplex PCR; TCRdb's version includes in-frame clones alone and lacks a portion of them. This sample yields some 150,000 clones, of which approximately 71% are seen a single time; around 3.4% belongs to the top ten. To note about this clone: Its antigen is not identified.

CDR1 is LNHDA, CDR2 SQIVND, per germline (reference sequence). There are 15 residues in the CDR3. The V end lost 10 bases, the J end lost 4 bases, and 22 bases lay between the germline ends. The V and J genes are TRBV19 and TRBJ1-2, with TRBD1 as a possible D gene (5 bases). The origin of this receptor is a man between 40 and 49 years old in good health and CMV-seronegative. Sequencing was done on a sample of PBMCs. The DNA of the CDR3 is TGTGCCACTACCCCCTCGTATCAGGGAACCTATGGCTACACCTTC. It specifies CATTPSYQGTYGYTF. Together with reference TRBV19 and TRBJ1-2, the CDR3 gives the full variable domain: DGGITQSPKYLFRKEGQNVTLSCEQNLNHDAMYWYRQDPGQGLRLIYYSQIVNDFQKGDIAEGYSVSREKKESFPLTVTSAQKNPTAFYLCATTPSYQGTYGYTFGSGTRLTVV.